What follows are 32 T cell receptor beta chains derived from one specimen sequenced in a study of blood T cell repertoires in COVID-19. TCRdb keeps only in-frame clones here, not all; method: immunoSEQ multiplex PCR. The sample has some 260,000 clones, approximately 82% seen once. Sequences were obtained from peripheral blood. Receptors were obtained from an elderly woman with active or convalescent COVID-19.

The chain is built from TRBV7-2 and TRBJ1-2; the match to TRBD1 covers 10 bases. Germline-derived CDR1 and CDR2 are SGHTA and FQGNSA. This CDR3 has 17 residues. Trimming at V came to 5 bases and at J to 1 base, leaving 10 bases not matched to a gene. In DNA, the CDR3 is TGTGCCAGCAGCCCCTACGGACAGGGGGTTTTTAACTATGGCTACACCTTC. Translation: CASSPYGQGVFNYGYTF.

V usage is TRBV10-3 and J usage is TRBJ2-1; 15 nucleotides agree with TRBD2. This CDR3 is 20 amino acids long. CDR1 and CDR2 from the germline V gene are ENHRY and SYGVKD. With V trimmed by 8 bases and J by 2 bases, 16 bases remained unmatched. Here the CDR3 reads CAIRINPGLAGGRTYNEQFF. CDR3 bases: TGTGCCATCCGAATTAACCCGGGACTAGCGGGAGGTAGGACCTACAATGAGCAGTTCTTC.

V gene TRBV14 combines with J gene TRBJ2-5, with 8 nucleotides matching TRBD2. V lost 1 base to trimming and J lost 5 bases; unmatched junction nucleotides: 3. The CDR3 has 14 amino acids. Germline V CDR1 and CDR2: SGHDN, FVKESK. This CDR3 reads CASSQGTSRETQYF. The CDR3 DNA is TGTGCCAGCAGCCAAGGGACTAGCCGTGAGACCCAGTACTTC.

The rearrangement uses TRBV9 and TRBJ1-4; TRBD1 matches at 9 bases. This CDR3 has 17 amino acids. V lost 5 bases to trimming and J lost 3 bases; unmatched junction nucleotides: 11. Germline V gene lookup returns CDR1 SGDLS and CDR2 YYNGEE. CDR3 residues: CASSITGGRRSNEKLFF. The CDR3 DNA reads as TGTGCCAGCAGTATCACAGGGGGCCGGAGGTCTAATGAAAAACTGTTTTTT. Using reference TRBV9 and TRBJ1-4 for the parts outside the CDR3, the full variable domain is DSGVTQTPKHLITATGQRVTLRCSPRSGDLSVYWYQQSLDQGLQFLIQYYNGEERAKGNILERFSAQQFPDLHSELNLSSLELGDSALYFCASSITGGRRSNEKLFFGSGTQLSVL.

CDR3 DNA sequence: TGTGCCAGCAGCTCGACAGGGAATGGCTACACCTTC. Translation gives CASSSTGNGYTF. This chain connects TRBV3-1 (or the pseudogene TRBV3-2) to TRBJ1-2, with 7 bases aligning to TRBD1. CDR3 length: 12 amino acids. V shed 5 bases and J 6 bases; nucleotides not matched to a gene: 3. Germline values: CDR1 LGHDT, CDR2 YNNKEL (reference sequence).

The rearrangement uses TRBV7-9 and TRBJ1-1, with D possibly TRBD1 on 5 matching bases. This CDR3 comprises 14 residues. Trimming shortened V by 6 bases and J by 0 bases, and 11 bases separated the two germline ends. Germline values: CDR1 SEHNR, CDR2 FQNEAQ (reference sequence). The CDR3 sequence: CASRQTEMNTEAFF. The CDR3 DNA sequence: TGTGCCAGCAGACAGACAGAAATGAACACTGAAGCTTTCTTT.

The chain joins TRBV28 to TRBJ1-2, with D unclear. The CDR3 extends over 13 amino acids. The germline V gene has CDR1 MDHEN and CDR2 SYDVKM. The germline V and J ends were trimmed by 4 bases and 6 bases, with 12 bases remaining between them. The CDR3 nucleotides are TGTGCCAGCAGTTCGGAGGCATACAATGGCTACACCTTC. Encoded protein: CASSSEAYNGYTF.

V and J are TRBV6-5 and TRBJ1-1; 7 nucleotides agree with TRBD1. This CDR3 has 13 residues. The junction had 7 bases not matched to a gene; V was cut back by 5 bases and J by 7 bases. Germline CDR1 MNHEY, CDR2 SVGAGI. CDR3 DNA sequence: TGTGCCAGCAGTCTAGACAGGGTAGGTGAAGCTTTCTTT. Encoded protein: CASSLDRVGEAFF.

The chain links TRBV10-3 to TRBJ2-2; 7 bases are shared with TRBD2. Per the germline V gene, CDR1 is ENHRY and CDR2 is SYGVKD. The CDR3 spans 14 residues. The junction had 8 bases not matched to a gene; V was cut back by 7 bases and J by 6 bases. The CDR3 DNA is TGTGCCATCACCCCGACTAGCCCCCCCGGGGAGCTGTTTTTT. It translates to CAITPTSPPGELFF.

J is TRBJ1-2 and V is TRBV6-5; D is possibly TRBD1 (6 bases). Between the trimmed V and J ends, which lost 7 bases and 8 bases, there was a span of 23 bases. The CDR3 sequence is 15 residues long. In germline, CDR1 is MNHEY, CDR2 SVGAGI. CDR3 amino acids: CASTPIQGPSWGYTF. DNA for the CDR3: TGTGCCAGCACCCCAATTCAGGGGCCCTCCTGGGGCTACACCTTC.

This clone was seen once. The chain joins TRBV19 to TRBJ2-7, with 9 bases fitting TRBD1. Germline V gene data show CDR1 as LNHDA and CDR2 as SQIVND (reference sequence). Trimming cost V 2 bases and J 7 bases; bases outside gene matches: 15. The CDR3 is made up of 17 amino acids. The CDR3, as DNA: TGTGCCAGTAGTATATATTTTACAGGGGGCGCGGTAAGGGAGCAGTACTTC. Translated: CASSIYFTGGAVREQYF.

Here the CDR3 DNA reads TGCAGTGCTAGTGGTTTCGCTGAAGCTTTCTTT. Translating it yields CSASGFAEAFF. V is TRBV20-1 and J is TRBJ1-1; D gene uncertain. From germline, CDR1 is DFQATT and CDR2 SNEGSKA (reference sequence). This CDR3 contains 11 residues. Trimming removed 3 bases at V and 6 bases at J, with 8 bases between.

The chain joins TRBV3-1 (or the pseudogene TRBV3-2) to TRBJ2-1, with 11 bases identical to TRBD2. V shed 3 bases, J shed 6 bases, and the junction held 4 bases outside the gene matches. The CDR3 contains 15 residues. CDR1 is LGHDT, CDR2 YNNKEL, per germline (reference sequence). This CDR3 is CASSQHGTSGNEQFF. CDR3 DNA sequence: TGTGCCAGCAGCCAGCACGGGACTAGCGGCAATGAGCAGTTCTTC.

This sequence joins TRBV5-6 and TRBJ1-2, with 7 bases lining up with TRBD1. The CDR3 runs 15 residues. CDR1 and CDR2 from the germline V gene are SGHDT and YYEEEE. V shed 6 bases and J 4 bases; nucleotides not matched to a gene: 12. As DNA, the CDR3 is TGTGCCAGCACCCCCCGAGGGGGCAGGGCCTATGGCTACACCTTC. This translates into CASTPRGGRAYGYTF.

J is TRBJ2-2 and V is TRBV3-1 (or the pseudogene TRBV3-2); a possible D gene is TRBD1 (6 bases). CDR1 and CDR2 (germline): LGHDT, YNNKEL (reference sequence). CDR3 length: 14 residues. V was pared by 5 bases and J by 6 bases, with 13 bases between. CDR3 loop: CASSLQGLPGELFF. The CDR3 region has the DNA TGTGCCAGCAGCTTACAGGGTTTGCCCGGGGAGCTGTTTTTT.

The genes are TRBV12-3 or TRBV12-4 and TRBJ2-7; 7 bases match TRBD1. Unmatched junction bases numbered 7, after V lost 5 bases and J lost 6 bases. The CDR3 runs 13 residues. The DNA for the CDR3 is TGTGCCAGCAGTCGAGGGACAGCGTCCGAGCAGTACTTC. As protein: CASSRGTASEQYF.

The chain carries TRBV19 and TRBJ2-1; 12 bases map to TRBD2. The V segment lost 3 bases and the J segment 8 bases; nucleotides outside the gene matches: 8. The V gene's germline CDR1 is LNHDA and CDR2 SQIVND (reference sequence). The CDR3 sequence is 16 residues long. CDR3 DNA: TGTGCCAGTAGTATTTCGACTAGCGGGAGTGGTTATGAGCAGTTCTTC. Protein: CASSISTSGSGYEQFF.

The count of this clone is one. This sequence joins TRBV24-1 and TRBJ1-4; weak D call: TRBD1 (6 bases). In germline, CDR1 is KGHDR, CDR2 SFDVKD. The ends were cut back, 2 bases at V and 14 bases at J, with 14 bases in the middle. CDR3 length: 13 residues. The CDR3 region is CATSDSTGQGLFF. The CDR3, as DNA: TGTGCCACCAGTGATTCCACAGGGCAGGGGCTGTTTTTT.

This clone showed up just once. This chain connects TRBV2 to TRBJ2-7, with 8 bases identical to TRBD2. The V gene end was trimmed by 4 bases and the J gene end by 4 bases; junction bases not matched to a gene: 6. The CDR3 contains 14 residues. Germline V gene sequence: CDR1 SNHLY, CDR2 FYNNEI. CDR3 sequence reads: CASSVREGLYEQYF. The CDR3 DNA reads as TGTGCCAGCAGTGTCCGGGAGGGCCTATACGAGCAGTACTTC. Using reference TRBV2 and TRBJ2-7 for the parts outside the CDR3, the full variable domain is EPEVTQTPSHQVTQMGQEVILRCVPISNHLYFYWYRQILGQKVEFLVSFYNNEISEKSEIFDDQFSVERPDGSNFTLKIRSTKLEDSAMYFCASSVREGLYEQYFGPGTRLTVT.

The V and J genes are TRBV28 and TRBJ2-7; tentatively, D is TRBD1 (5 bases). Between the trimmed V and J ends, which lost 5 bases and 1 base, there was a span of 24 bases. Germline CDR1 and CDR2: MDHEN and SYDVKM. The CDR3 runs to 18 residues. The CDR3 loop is CASSPSVGLGSISYEQYF. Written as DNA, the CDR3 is TGTGCCAGCAGTCCCTCCGTGGGGCTAGGCTCTATATCCTACGAGCAGTACTTC.

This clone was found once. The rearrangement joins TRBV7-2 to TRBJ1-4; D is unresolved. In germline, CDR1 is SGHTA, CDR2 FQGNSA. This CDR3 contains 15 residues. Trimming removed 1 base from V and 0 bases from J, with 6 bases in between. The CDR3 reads CASSLVPTTNEKLFF. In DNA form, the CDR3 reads TGTGCCAGCAGCTTAGTCCCAACAACTAATGAAAAACTGTTTTTT.

As DNA, the CDR3 is TGTGCCACCAGCAGAGATGGCAGCAGAACACTAAACTATGGCTACACCTTC. It codes for CATSRDGSRTLNYGYTF. J is TRBJ1-2 and V is TRBV15; D is ambiguous. Deletions cut 0 bases from V and 2 bases from J, with 16 bases between. The CDR3 is 17 residues long. The germline V gene has CDR1 LNHNV and CDR2 YYDKDF (reference sequence).

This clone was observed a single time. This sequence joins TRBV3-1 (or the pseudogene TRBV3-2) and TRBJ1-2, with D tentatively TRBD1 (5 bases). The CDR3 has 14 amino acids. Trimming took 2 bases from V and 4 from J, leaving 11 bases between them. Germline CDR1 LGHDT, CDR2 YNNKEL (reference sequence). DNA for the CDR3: TGTGCCAGCAGCCAATCGGACGGGGGCTATGGCTACACCTTC. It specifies CASSQSDGGYGYTF.

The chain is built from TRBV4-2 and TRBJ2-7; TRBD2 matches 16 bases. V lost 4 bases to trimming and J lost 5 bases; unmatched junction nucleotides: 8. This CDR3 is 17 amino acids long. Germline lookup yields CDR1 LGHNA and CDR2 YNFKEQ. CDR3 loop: CASSPGTSGGARNEQYF. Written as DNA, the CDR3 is TGTGCCAGCAGCCCTGGGACTAGCGGGGGGGCCAGGAACGAGCAGTACTTC.

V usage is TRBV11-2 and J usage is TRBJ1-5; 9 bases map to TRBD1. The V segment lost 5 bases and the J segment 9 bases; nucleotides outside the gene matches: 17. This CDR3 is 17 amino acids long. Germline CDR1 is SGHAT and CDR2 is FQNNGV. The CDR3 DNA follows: TGTGCCAGCAGCCTGACCCCCCGGACAGGGGATGGGCCGCCCCAGCATTTT. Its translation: CASSLTPRTGDGPPQHF.

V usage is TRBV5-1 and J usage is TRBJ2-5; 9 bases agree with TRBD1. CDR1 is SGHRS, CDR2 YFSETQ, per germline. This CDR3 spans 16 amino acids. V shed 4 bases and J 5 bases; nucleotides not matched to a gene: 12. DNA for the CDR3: TGCGCCAGCAGCGCAAATCCCGGGACAGGGTGGGAGACCCAGTACTTC. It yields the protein CASSANPGTGWETQYF.

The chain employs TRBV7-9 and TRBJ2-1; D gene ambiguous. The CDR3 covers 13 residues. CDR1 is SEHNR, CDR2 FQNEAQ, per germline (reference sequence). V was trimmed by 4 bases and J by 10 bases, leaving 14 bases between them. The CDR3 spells CASSSIAGREQFF. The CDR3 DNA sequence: TGTGCCAGCAGCTCCATTGCTGGGCGCGAGCAGTTCTTC.

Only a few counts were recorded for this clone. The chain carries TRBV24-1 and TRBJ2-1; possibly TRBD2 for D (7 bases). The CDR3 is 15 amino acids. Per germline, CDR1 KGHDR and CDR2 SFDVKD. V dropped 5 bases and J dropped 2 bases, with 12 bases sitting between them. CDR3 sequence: CATSVSGGTYNEQFF. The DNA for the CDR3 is TGTGCCACCAGTGTGTCGGGGGGCACCTACAATGAGCAGTTCTTC.

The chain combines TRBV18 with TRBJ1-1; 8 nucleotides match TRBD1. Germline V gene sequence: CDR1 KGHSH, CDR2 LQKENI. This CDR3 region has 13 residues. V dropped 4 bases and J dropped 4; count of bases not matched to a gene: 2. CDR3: CASSRTGTTEAFF. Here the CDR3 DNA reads TGTGCCAGCTCACGGACAGGGACCACTGAAGCTTTCTTT.

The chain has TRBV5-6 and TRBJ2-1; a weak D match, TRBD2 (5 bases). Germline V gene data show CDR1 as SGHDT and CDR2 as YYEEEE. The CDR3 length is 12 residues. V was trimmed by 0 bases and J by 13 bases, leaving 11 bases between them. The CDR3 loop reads CASSLVPTGQFF. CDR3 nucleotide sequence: TGTGCCAGCAGCTTGGTCCCGACGGGACAGTTCTTC.

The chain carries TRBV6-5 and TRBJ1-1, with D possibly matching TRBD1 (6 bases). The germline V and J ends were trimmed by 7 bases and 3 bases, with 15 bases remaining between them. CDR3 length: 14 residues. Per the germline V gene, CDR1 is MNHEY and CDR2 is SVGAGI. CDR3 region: CASISTGRDTEAFF. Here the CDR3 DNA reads TGTGCCAGCATTAGTACAGGGAGGGACACTGAAGCTTTCTTT.

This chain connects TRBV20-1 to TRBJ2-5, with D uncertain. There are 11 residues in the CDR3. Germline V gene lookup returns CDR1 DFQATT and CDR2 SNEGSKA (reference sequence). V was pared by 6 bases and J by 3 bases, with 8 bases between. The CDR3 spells CSAHFKETQYF. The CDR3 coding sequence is TGCAGTGCCCACTTCAAAGAGACCCAGTACTTC.